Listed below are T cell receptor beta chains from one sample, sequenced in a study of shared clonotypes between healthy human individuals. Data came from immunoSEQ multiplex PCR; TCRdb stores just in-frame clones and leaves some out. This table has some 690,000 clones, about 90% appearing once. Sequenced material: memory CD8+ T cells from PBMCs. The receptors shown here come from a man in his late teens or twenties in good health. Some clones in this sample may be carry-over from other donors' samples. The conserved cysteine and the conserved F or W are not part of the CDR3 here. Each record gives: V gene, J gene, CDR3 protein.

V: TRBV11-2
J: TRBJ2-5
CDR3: ASSFQVAGGETQY

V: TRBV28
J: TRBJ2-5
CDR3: ASSLVQKETQY

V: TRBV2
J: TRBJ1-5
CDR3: ASSGDTSLGQPQH

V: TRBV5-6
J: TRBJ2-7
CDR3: ASSLGGQIYEQY

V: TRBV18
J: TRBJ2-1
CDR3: ASSPPRQGGSNEQF

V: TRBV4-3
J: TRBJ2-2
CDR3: ASSQVLGSGELF

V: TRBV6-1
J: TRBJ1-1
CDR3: ASSELLEAF

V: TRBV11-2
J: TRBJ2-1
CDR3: ASRNPASGRNEQF

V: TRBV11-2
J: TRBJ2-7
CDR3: ASSLEDRGPHEQY

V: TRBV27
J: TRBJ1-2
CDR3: ASSFLDGSLGYT

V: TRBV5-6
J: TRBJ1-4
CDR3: ASSFRWGDEKLF

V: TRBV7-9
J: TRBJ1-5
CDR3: ASSSGRVGNQPQH

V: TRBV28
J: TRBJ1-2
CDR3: ASTQGRGEKKSREYGYT

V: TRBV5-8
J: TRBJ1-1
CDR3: ASSPRRRNTEAF

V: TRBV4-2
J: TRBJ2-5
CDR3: ASSQDPPSGRGETQY

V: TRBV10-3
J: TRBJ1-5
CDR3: AISEPGNQPQH

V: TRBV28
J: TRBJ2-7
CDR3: ASSLELSRYEQY

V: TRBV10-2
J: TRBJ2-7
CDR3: ASSDPMDRVDFEQY

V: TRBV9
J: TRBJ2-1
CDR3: ASSRRGDNEQF

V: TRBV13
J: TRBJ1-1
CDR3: ASRGGEEEAF

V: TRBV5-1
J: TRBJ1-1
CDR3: ASSLGGLGAF

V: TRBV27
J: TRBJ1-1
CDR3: ASSPPKGLGRGAEAF

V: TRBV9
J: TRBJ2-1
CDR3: ASNDNEQF

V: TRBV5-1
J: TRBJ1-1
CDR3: ASSFRTQDEAF

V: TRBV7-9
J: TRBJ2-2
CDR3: ASRSPGQGYVGNTGELF

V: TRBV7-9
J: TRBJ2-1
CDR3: ASSLDPGQF

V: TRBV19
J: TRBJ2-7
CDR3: ASSPRQGYEQY

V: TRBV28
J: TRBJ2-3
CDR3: ASSFISDTQY

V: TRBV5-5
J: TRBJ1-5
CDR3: ASSLTGERGQPQH

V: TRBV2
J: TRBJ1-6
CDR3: ASYGTGVSSPLH

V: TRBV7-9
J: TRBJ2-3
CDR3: ASSQPARGDTQY

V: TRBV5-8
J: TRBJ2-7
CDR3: ASIHEQY

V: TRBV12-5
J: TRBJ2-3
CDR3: ASAPPDRYTDTQY

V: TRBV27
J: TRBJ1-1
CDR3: ASSFGGNTEAF

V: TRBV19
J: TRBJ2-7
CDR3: ASSTLRSGTRVYEQY

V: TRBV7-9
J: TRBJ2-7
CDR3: ASSETREEQY

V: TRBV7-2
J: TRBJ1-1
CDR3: ASSLARVWGASAEAF

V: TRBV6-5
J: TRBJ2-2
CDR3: ASSDFEAGELF

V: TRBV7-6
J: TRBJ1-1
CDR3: ASSRGIGNTEAF

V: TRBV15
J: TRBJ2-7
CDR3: ATSRDRRVQFSYEQY

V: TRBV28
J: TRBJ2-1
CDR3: ASSSLPPYNEQF

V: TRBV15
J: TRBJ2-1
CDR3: ATRTGLEGVYNEQF

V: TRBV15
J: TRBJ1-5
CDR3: ATAEGTLGNQPQH

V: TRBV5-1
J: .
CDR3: ASSLAKDIRSYEQY

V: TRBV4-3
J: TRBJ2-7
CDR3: ASSQDMTSGEQY

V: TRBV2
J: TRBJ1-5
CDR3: ASSDQLRITGNQPQH

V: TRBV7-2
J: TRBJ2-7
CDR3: ASSSYSYEQY

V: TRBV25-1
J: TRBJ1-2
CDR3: ASSEGRLYGYT

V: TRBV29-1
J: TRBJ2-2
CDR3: SAGALGELF

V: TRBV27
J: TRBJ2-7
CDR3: ASGPRSRGLYEQY

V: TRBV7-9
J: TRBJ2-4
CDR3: ASSPSGRENIQY

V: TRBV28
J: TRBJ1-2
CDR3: ASSLGGHYGYT

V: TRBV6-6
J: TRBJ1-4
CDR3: ASSFVGFEKLF

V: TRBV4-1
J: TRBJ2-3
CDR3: ASPRKSTDTQY